A selection of T cell receptor beta chains follows, all from one sample in a study of blood T cell repertoires in COVID-19. Here immunoSEQ multiplex PCR was the method, and the copy in TCRdb shows in-frame clones only, minus some. The sample contains about 440,000 clones, roughly 89% of which appear only once. Sequences were obtained from peripheral blood. These receptor sequences come from a woman aged 25-40 years with acute or convalescent COVID-19. CDR3s include the opening cysteine and the closing phenylalanine or tryptophan. D genes are given only for firm matches. Size values are once, few and many counts, or a class for expanded clones, and some rows have none.

>NA|TRBV5-1|TRBJ2-1|NA
TGCACCGGGCGGGGGCATTACAATGAGCAGTTCTTC
CTGRGHYNEQFF
>NA|TRBV7-9|TRBJ2-7|TRBD1
TGTGCCAGCAGCGCAGTAGCACAGGGGATAATGGAGGATGACGAGCAGTACTTC
CASSAVAQGIMEDDEQYF
>NA|TRBV11-2|TRBJ1-5|NA
TGTGCCAGCAGCTTCGCCCAGTATCAGCCCCAGCATTTT
CASSFAQYQPQHF
>NA|TRBV13|TRBJ2-5|TRBD2
TGTGCCAGCAGGCTCGGGGGGGAAGAGACCCAGTACTTC
CASRLGGEETQYF
>NA|TRBV18|TRBJ1-6|NA
TGTGCCAGCTCGCGCGCTGGACCCCTCCACTTT
CASSRAGPLHF
>NA|TRBV6-5|TRBJ2-7|TRBD1
TGTGCCAGCAGCAGACAGGGGGCCTTCTACGAGCAGTACTTC
CASSRQGAFYEQYF
>NA|TRBV7-6|TRBJ2-2|TRBD1
TGTGCCAGCAGCTTAGCGGCAGGGGGCCCCGGGGAGCTGTTTTTT
CASSLAAGGPGELFF
>NA|TRBV3-1/TRBV3-2|TRBJ2-1|NA
TGTGCCAGCAGCCCTAAAGAACGGGGGTTCAATGAGCAGTTCTTC
CASSPKERGFNEQFF
>NA|TRBV7-2|TRBJ2-7|TRBD2
TGTGCCAGCAGCTTAAGTAGTGGGCGGGGGGGCCTTGGAGAGCAGTACTTC
CASSLSSGRGGLGEQYF
>NA|TRBV5-1|TRBJ1-1|NA
TGCGCCAGCAGCTTGGTCACAGGCGGAATGAACACTGAAGCTTTCTTT
CASSLVTGGMNTEAFF
>NA|TRBV9|TRBJ2-5|TRBD2
TGTGCCAGCAGCGTAGCGGGGGGGCAAGAGACCCAGTACTTC
CASSVAGGQETQYF
>NA|TRBV20-1|TRBJ2-3|NA
TGCAGTGCTAGGCCAGGAGATACGCAGTATTTT
CSARPGDTQYF
>NA|TRBV7-9|TRBJ2-1|NA
TGTGCCAGTTGCCCGGCGGGGAGATACAATGAGCAGTTCTTC
CASCPAGRYNEQFF
>NA|TRBV10-3|TRBJ2-7|TRBD1
TGTGCCATCTCGCCGGGACAGGGGCAGGACGAGCAGTACTTC
CAISPGQGQDEQYF
>NA|TRBV7-9|TRBJ1-1|NA
TGTGCCAGCAGCTTATCTGCAGGGGACCTTAAAGCTTTCTTT
CASSLSAGDLKAFF
>few|TRBV7-3|TRBJ2-1|TRBD2
TGTGCCAGCAGCTTAATAGCGGGGGCCTACAATGAGCAGTTCTTC
CASSLIAGAYNEQFF
>few|TRBV28|TRBJ1-2|NA
TGTGCCAGCAGTTTCAGGCAGTTCCTTGGCTACACCTTC
CASSFRQFLGYTF
>NA|TRBV28|TRBJ2-7|NA
TGTGCCAGCAGAGTTTTCCGGGACACGAGCTCCTACGAGCAGTACTTC
CASRVFRDTSSYEQYF
>NA|TRBV25-1|TRBJ2-1|TRBD2
TGTGCCAGCAGCAGAGGACTAGCGGGGGGAAGCAACAATGAGCAGTTCTTC
CASSRGLAGGSNNEQFF
>once|TRBV7-6|TRBJ2-7|NA
TGTGCCAGCAGCCCGTTACAGGGAGCCTACGAGCAGTACTTC
CASSPLQGAYEQYF
>NA|TRBV11-2|TRBJ2-7|TRBD2
TGTGCCAGCAGCCTTGAGCGGGGGAACTACGAGCAGTACTTC
CASSLERGNYEQYF
>once|TRBV28|TRBJ1-1|TRBD1
TGTGCCATAAGGAGACAGGGATCTAAGAACACTGAAGCTTTCTTT
CAIRRQGSKNTEAFF
>few|TRBV19|TRBJ1-1|NA
TGTGCCAGTAGTATACAGGGCCGGGCTAGCACTGAAGCTTTCTTT
CASSIQGRASTEAFF
>NA|TRBV5-4|TRBJ1-1|TRBD1
TGTGCCAGCAGCGCCCCGGACAGGCCGAACACTGAAGCTTTCTTT
CASSAPDRPNTEAFF
>NA|TRBV7-6|TRBJ2-7|TRBD1
TGTGCCAGCAGCTTAGCGGGTGGGGGACAGGGGCCGGAGTACTTC
CASSLAGGGQGPEYF
>few|TRBV5-1|TRBJ1-1|NA
TGCGCCAGCGGATTCGACAGGAACACTGAAGCTTTCTTT
CASGFDRNTEAFF
>NA|TRBV11-3|TRBJ2-2|NA
TGTGCCAGCAGCTTAGACCGGAGGGGCCTGACGAACACCGGGGAGCTGTTTTTT
CASSLDRRGLTNTGELFF
>NA|TRBV4-2|TRBJ2-1|NA
TGTGCCAGCAGCCAAGAACCCCATGGACTCCTTGAGCAGTTCTTC
CASSQEPHGLLEQFF
>NA|TRBV10-1|TRBJ2-2|NA
TGCGCCAGCAGCCCCAGAGGGAACACCGGGGAGCTGTTTTTT
CASSPRGNTGELFF
>NA|TRBV13|TRBJ2-1|TRBD2
TGTGCCAGCACCCAAGGACTAGCCGGGTCGAATGAGCAGTTCTTC
CASTQGLAGSNEQFF
>NA|TRBV7-9|TRBJ2-1|TRBD2
TGTGCCAGCAGTTCTACGGGGACTAGCGCTGGCAATGAGCAGTTCTTC
CASSSTGTSAGNEQFF
>once|TRBV19|TRBJ1-2|NA
TGTGCCAGTAGTCCGGGAGTTTCTCGGTCGTTGGCTGGCTACACCTTC
CASSPGVSRSLAGYTF
>NA|TRBV23-1|TRBJ2-7|TRBD1
TGCGCCAGCACCTCCCCGGGACAGGGGGAAGACGAGCAGTACTTC
CASTSPGQGEDEQYF
>NA|TRBV3-1/TRBV3-2|TRBJ2-7|NA
TGTGCCAGCAGCCAAGAGTTGAGTGTAGGGGTAAAAGAGCAGTACTTC
CASSQELSVGVKEQYF
>NA|TRBV2|TRBJ1-3|TRBD1
TGTGCCAGCAGTGGTTTGGTCAGGGGGCAATTCGGTAACACCATATATTTT
CASSGLVRGQFGNTIYF
>NA|TRBV5-6|TRBJ2-1|NA
TGTGCCGGAGGACGTCTGAACTACAATGAGCAGTTCTTC
CAGGRLNYNEQFF
>NA|TRBV19|TRBJ1-5|NA
TGTGCCAGTAGTCCCCCGGGGAATCAGCCCCAGCATTTT
CASSPPGNQPQHF
>NA|TRBV4-1|TRBJ2-1|TRBD2
TGCGCCAGCAGCCAAGATCGTGGCGGGGGAGCCCGGGGTGAGCAGTTCTTC
CASSQDRGGGARGEQFF
>NA|TRBV3-1/TRBV3-2|TRBJ2-1|TRBD2
TGTGCCAGCAGCCGACTAGCTGGTTCCGATGAGCAGTTCTTC
CASSRLAGSDEQFF
>NA|TRBV11-2|TRBJ2-3|NA
TGTGCCAGCAGGGCGGGTCTTGGCGGTCCAGATACGCAGTATTTT
CASRAGLGGPDTQYF
>NA|TRBV28|TRBJ1-5|NA
TGTGCCAGCAGTTTAGGGCGGGGAAGCAATCAGCCCCAGCATTTT
CASSLGRGSNQPQHF
>NA|TRBV7-8|TRBJ1-2|TRBD1
TGTGCCAGCAGCTTATCTGGACAGGGGAATGGCTACACCTTC
CASSLSGQGNGYTF
>NA|TRBV5-1|TRBJ1-1|NA
TGCGCCAGCAGCTTTCTACAGGGCCCGGGGACTGAAGCTTTCTTT
CASSFLQGPGTEAFF
>few|TRBV5-1|TRBJ1-5|NA
TGCGCCAGCAGCACTTACCGGGACTCTTCAAGGCCCCAGCATTTT
CASSTYRDSSRPQHF
>once|TRBV24-1|TRBJ2-7|NA
TGTGCCACCAGTGAGGGACTTAACTACGAGCAGTACTTC
CATSEGLNYEQYF
>NA|TRBV30|TRBJ2-7|TRBD1
TGTGCCTGCTCAGAACCGAGACAGGGGACCTACGAGCAGTACTTC
CACSEPRQGTYEQYF
>NA|TRBV2|TRBJ1-2|TRBD1
TGTGCCAGCCCGGACAGGGAAGGGGCTCACTATGGCTACACCTTC
CASPDREGAHYGYTF
>NA|TRBV6-5|TRBJ1-4|NA
TGTGCCAGTCTTGCATTGAGGGAAAAACTGTTTTTT
CASLALREKLFF
>NA|TRBV2|TRBJ1-1|NA
TGTGCCAGCGGGCCGACTTCAGGGCAGCAGCACATGAACACTGAAGCTTTCTTT
CASGPTSGQQHMNTEAFF
>NA|TRBV12-3/TRBV12-4|TRBJ1-6|NA
TGTGCCAGCAGTTGGGGGCTTAATTCACCCCTCCACTTT
CASSWGLNSPLHF
>once|TRBV21-1|TRBJ1-6|NA
TGTGCCAGCAGAGTAGCATCCCCCTATAATTCACCCCTCCACTTT
CASRVASPYNSPLHF
>NA|TRBV12-2|TRBJ1-4|NA
TGTCTTCAGGGGACAGTACCTCCAAAAGAAAAACTGTTTTTT
CLQGTVPPKEKLFF
>NA|TRBV5-1|TRBJ2-3|NA
TGCGCCAGCAAACAGAGTACAGGGGAGGTCGGTACGCAGTATTTT
CASKQSTGEVGTQYF
>NA|TRBV9|TRBJ2-3|TRBD2
TGTGCCAGCAGCGTAGGGACTAGGCTAGATACGCAGTATTTT
CASSVGTRLDTQYF
>NA|TRBV10-1|TRBJ1-1|NA
TGCGCCAGCTCAAGGACAGAAATACCGAACACTGAAGCTTTCTTT
CASSRTEIPNTEAFF
>NA|TRBV2|TRBJ2-7|TRBD1
TGTGCCAGCAGCTCCCGAGTTTGGGGACAGGGGTACGAGCAGTACTTC
CASSSRVWGQGYEQYF
>NA|TRBV7-2|TRBJ2-3|TRBD2
TGTGCCAGCAGCTTCCTCCTAGCGGGGGCTCCTGATACGCAGTATTTT
CASSFLLAGAPDTQYF